In its sample, the clone carrying this T cell receptor beta chain was seen many times. After removal of 3 bases from V and 7 bases from J, the junction contained 9 bases not matched to a gene. This CDR3 is 15 amino acids long. Germline CDR1 SGHRS, CDR2 YFSETQ. The source of the sample is a study of T-cell reconstitution after alpha-beta-depleted transplantation in children. It was with unique molecular identifiers that the TCRbeta library was prepared. A single record per CDR3 protein comes from TCRdb applying MiXCR to the PCR reads. The profile shows about 870,000 distinct CDR3 sequences, 15% to 20% of them singletons.

This chain joins TRBV5-1 and TRBJ2-2; TRBD2 matches at 7 bases. The sample was PBMCs, mostly from graft donor cells, taken 360 days after TCRalphabeta/CD19-depleted stem cell transplant. The receptor was derived from a male patient between 5 and 17 years old who had a stem cell transplant for acute lymphoblastic leukemia, so the T cells may come from the graft donor. CDR3 DNA sequence: TGCGCCAGCAGCTCCTGGGGCGGGAGCATCGGGGAGCTGTTTTTT. Protein: CASSSWGGSIGELFF.